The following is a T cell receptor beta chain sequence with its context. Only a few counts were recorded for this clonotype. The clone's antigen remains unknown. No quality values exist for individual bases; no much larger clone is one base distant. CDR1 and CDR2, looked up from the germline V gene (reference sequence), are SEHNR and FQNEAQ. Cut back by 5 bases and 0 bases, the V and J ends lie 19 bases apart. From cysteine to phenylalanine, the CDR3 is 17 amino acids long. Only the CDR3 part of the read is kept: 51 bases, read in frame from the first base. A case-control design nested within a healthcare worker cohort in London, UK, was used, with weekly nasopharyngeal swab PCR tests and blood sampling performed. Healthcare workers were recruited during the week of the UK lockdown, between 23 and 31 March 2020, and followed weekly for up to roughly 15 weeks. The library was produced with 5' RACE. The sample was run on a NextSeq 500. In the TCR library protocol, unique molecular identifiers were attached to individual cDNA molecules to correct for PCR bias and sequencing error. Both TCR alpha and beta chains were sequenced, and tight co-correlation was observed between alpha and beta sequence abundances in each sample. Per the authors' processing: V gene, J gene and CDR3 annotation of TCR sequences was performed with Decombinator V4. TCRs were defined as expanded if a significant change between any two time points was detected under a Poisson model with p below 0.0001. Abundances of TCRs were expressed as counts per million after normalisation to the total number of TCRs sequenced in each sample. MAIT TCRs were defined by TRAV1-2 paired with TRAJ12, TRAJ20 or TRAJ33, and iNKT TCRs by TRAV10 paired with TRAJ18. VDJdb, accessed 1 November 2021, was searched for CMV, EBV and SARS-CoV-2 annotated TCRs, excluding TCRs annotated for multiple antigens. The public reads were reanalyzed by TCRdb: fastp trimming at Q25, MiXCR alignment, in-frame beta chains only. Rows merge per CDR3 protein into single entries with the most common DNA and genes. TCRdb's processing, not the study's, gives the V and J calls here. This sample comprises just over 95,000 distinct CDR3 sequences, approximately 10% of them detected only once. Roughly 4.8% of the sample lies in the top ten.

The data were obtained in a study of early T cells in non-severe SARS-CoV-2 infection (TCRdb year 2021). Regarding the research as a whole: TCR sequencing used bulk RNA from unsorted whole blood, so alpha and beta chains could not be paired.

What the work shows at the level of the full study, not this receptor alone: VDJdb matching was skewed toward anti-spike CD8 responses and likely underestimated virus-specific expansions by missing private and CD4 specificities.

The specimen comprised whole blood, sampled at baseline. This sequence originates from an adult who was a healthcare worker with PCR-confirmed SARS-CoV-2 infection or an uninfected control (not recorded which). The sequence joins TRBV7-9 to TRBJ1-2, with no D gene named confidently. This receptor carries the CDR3 CASSGTLAEAANYGYTF. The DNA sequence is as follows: TGTGCCAGCAGCGGAACACTTGCCGAGGCAGCTAACTATGGCTACACCTTC.